This T cell receptor (beta chain) emerged from a study of CD8 T cells in Susac syndrome. Whole-study results and caveats: The number of individuals included in the study's TCR sequencing and HLA analysis was acknowledged as relatively small.

Comment on this clonotype: Its antigen is unidentified.

In blood CD8+ and CD4+ T cells, TCR beta underwent sequencing. The CD8+ and CD4+ T cells were negatively isolated, with the TEMRA cells enriched by FACS. RNA in amounts of about 0.5 to 1 ug was reverse transcribed with random hexamers. With immunoSEQ multiplex PCR, TCR beta CDR3 was amplified across 54 Vbeta and 13 Jbeta. TCRdb analysed the immunoSEQ multiplex PCR reads with MiXCR anew, one entry per CDR3 protein. The sample has about 200,000 distinct CDR3 sequences, more than 85% seen once. The V gene end was trimmed by 3 bases and the J gene end by 2 bases; junction bases not matched to a gene: 3. CDR1 is DFQATT, CDR2 SNEGSKA, per germline (reference sequence). The CDR3 is 13 residues long.

This receptor was taken from a human donor with multiple sclerosis. J is TRBJ2-5 and V is TRBV20-1, with 7 bases that match TRBD1. Sequencing input: CD4+ T cells from PBMCs. CDR3 DNA: TGCAGTGCTAGGGGACAGCCTCAAGAGACCCAGTACTTC. Translation: CSARGQPQETQYF.